This entry is about one T cell receptor beta chain. The antigen remains unidentified. Amplified regions were TCR beta CDR3 sequences from RNA transcripts. HTBI primers drove first-round RT-PCR of the TCR CDR3. TCRdb re-called the multiplex PCR reads with MiXCR, one entry per CDR3 protein. The sample includes some 510,000 distinct CDR3 sequences, about 20% of them seen just once. The CDR3 extends over 16 amino acids. With 5 bases removed from V and 0 bases from J, the gap between germline ends came to 15 bases. Absent ophthalmopathy progression within 18 months defined stable Graves' hyperthyroidism. This record belongs to a study of T cells in Graves' hyperthyroidism and ophthalmopathy. At the level of the study: It was at initial diagnosis, before any treatment, that peripheral blood was collected.

Study-level points and caveats: A model built on 13 V-J features separated ophthalmopathy from stable hyperthyroidism.

The origin of this receptor is a man between 18 and 29 years old with Graves' hyperthyroidism. V is TRBV12-3 or TRBV12-4 and J is TRBJ2-3; D perhaps matches TRBD2 (6 bases). Sample: blood. The CDR3 nucleotides are TGTGCCAGCAGTCTCTATAGCGGACCTAGCACAGATACGCAGTATTTT. This codes for CASSLYSGPSTDTQYF.